The 4 T cell receptor beta chains below all came from one sample that was sequenced in a study of T cells after yellow fever vaccination. Each CDR3 protein is one row after TCRdb ran MiXCR on the 5' RACE reads. Here the sample spans 200,000 to 300,000 distinct CDR3 sequences, 5.5% to 8.5% being singletons. The sequencing used CD4+ T cells sorted from PBMCs, collected on the day of the yellow fever booster vaccination. The receptors originated from a man younger than 45 who received the YFV17D yellow fever vaccine.

This chain uses TRBV28 with TRBJ1-2; D call uncertain. Trimming cost V 6 bases and J 4 bases, with 18 bases left between them. The CDR3 contains 15 residues. Germline lookup yields CDR1 MDHEN and CDR2 SYDVKM. This CDR3 is CASRPPGRKTYGYTF. For the CDR3, the DNA is TGTGCCAGCAGACCCCCGGGGAGGAAGACCTATGGCTACACCTTC.

The rearrangement links TRBV5-1 to TRBJ2-3; D unresolved. The CDR3 loop spans 13 amino acids. Germline values: CDR1 SGHRS, CDR2 YFSETQ. V was shortened by 0 bases and J by 6 bases, with 8 bases between the two germline ends. The CDR3 bases are TGCGCCAGCAGCTTGGCCCTTCAGGATACGCAGTATTTT. Translation gives CASSLALQDTQYF.

V gene TRBV11-2 combines with J gene TRBJ1-6; unclear D gene. Deletions cut 3 bases from V and 8 bases from J, with 8 bases between. CDR1 is SGHAT, CDR2 FQNNGV, per germline. This CDR3 contains 13 residues. The CDR3: CASSLVLDSPLHF. CDR3 coding DNA: TGTGCCAGCAGCTTGGTACTGGATTCACCCCTCCACTTT. The full variable domain, its missing parts supplied by reference TRBV11-2 and TRBJ1-6, is EAGVAQSPRYKIIEKRQSVAFWCNPISGHATLYWYQQILGQGPKLLIQFQNNGVVDDSQLPKDRFSAERLKGVDSTLKIQPAKLEDSAVYLCASSLVLDSPLHFGNGTRLTVT.

This chain links TRBV19 with TRBJ2-3, with 10 bases that match TRBD2. V lost 10 bases to trimming and J lost 3 bases; unmatched junction nucleotides: 7. Germline CDR1 reads LNHDA; CDR2 reads SQIVND (reference sequence). The CDR3 totals 14 residues. This CDR3 reads CAINPGLATDTQYF. The CDR3 coding sequence is TGTGCCATAAATCCGGGACTAGCGACAGATACGCAGTATTTT.